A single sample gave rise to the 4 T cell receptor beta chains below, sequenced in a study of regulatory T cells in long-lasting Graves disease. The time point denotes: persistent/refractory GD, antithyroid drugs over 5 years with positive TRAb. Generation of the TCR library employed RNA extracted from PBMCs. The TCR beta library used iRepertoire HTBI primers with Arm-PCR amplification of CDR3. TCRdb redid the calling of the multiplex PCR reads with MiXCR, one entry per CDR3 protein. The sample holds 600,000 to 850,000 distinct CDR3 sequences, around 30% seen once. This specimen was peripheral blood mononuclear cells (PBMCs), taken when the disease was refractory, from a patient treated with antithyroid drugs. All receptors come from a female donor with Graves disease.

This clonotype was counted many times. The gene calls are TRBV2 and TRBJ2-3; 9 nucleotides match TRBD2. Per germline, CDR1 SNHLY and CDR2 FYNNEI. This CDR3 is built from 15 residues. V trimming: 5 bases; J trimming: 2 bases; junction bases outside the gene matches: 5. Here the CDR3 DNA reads TGTGCCAGCAGTCCCGGGACTAGCTTCACAGATACGCAGTATTTT. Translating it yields CASSPGTSFTDTQYF.

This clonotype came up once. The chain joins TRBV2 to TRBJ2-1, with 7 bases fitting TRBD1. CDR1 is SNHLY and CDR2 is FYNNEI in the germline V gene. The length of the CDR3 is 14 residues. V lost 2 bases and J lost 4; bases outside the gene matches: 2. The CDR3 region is CASSERDRYNEQFF. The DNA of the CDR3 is TGTGCCAGCAGTGAACGGGACAGATACAATGAGCAGTTCTTC.

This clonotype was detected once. CDR3 in DNA: TGTGCCAGCAGTCGGACAGGGGAAACGGGCTACGAGCAGTACTTC. This sequence encodes CASSRTGETGYEQYF. The V and J genes are TRBV6-2 or TRBV6-3 and TRBJ2-7; TRBD1 aligns across 9 bases. Trimming took 5 bases from V and 3 from J; bases not matched to a gene: 8. The length of the CDR3 is 15 residues. Germline V lookup: CDR1 MNHEY, CDR2 SVGEGT.

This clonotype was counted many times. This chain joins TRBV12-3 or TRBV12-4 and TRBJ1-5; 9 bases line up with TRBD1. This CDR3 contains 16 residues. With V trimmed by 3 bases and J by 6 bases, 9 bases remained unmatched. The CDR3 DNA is TGTGCCAGCAGTTTTTTCAGCGGACAGGGGTCTCAGCCCCAGCATTTT. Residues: CASSFFSGQGSQPQHF.